Below are 12 T cell receptor beta chains sequenced from a single sample in a study of Graves' ophthalmopathy and Graves' hyperthyroidism. Using RNA transcripts, the TCR beta CDR3 regions were amplified. First-round RT-PCR employed HTBI primers, with a second-round multiplex PCR after it. TCRdb used MiXCR to reprocess the multiplex PCR reads, holding one entry per CDR3 protein. The sample includes nearly 400,000 distinct CDR3 sequences, around 16% of them seen just once. Sample: peripheral blood. The receptors derive from a woman between 18 and 30 years old with Graves' ophthalmopathy.

This clonotype was detected ten times or more. This chain joins TRBV20-1 and TRBJ2-1; no definite D call. CDR3 length: 11 residues. The germline V gene encodes CDR1 DFQATT and CDR2 SNEGSKA (reference sequence). Trimming removed 3 bases at V and 5 bases at J, with 5 bases between. The CDR3 DNA is TGCAGTGCTAGTCCCAACAATGAGCAGTTCTTC. Translation gives CSASPNNEQFF.

This clonotype was observed many times. This rearrangement joins TRBV18 to TRBJ2-7; possibly TRBD2 for D (5 bases). The CDR3 is made up of 16 amino acids. The germline gives CDR1 KGHSH, CDR2 LQKENI. V lost 2 bases and J lost 0, with 14 bases in between. DNA of the CDR3: TGTGCCAGCTCACCAGAAGGAGGCTTTGACTCCTACGAGCAGTACTTC. Its protein product is CASSPEGGFDSYEQYF.

This clonotype came up many times. The chain joins TRBV3-1 to TRBJ1-5, with D perhaps matching TRBD1 (5 bases). The CDR3 runs to 15 residues. V shed 2 bases and J shed 3 bases, with 11 bases lying between them. The germline V gene has CDR1 LGHDT and CDR2 YNNKEL (reference sequence). CDR3 residues: CASSQKGRDNQPQHF. In nucleotides, the CDR3 is TGTGCCAGCAGCCAAAAGGGGCGGGACAATCAGCCCCAGCATTTT.

This clonotype was recorded many times. The chain joins TRBV20-1 to TRBJ2-7; 7 bases fit TRBD1. CDR1 and CDR2 from the germline V gene are DFQATT and SNEGSKA (reference sequence). The length of the CDR3 is 13 residues. J gave up 2 bases and V 6 bases, and 7 bases lay outside the gene matches. CDR3 loop: CSAKLTGPYEQYF. CDR3 coding DNA: TGCAGTGCGAAACTGACAGGGCCCTACGAGCAGTACTTC.

This clonotype showed up many times. The V and J genes are TRBV19 and TRBJ2-5, with D perhaps TRBD1 (5 bases). The germline gives CDR1 LNHDA, CDR2 SQIVND (reference sequence). The CDR3 contains 13 residues. Trimming pared 6 bases from V and 2 bases from J, leaving 10 bases between. This CDR3 reads CASRQAGQETQYF. The CDR3 region has the DNA TGTGCCAGTAGACAGGCTGGACAAGAGACCCAGTACTTC.

This clonotype was recorded at least ten times. The V and J genes are TRBV27 and TRBJ2-6; a weak D match, TRBD2 (5 bases). Germline values: CDR1 MNHEY, CDR2 SMNVEV (reference sequence). V lost 3 bases and J lost 1, with 10 bases in between. The CDR3 is 16 amino acids. The CDR3, as DNA: TGTGCCAGCAGTTTCCTAAGAGGGTCTGGGGCCAACGTCCTGACTTTC. Its translation is CASSFLRGSGANVLTF.

The chain couples TRBV15 to TRBJ2-7, with a possible D match to TRBD2 (6 bases). Per the germline V gene, CDR1 is LNHNV and CDR2 is YYDKDF (reference sequence). The V end lost 0 bases, the J end lost 3 bases, and 18 bases lay between the germline ends. The CDR3 length is 17 residues. This CDR3 reads CATSRDLGTPIFYEQYF. Here the CDR3 DNA reads TGTGCCACCAGCAGAGATCTAGGGACTCCCATCTTCTACGAGCAGTACTTC.

Many counts were recorded for this clonotype. The gene calls are TRBV27 and TRBJ2-7; 14 bases are shared with TRBD2. Losses at the gene ends were 2 bases for V and 7 bases for J; bases not matched to a gene: 7. The V gene's germline CDR1 is MNHEY and CDR2 SMNVEV (reference sequence). This CDR3 is 16 amino acids long. The CDR3 protein is CASSLMGLAGEREQYF. CDR3 sequence (DNA): TGTGCCAGCAGTTTAATGGGACTAGCGGGAGAACGAGAGCAGTACTTC.

In this sample, this clonotype turned up many times. J is TRBJ2-7 and V is TRBV11-2; 8 bases agree with TRBD1. J lost 3 bases, V lost 1 base, and 5 bases had no gene match. The CDR3 runs to 15 residues. CDR1 SGHAT and CDR2 FQNNGV come from the germline V gene. CDR3 loop: CASSLGTGGNYEQYF. CDR3 nucleotides: TGTGCCAGCAGCTTAGGTACAGGGGGAAACTACGAGCAGTACTTC.

This clonotype was seen ten or more times. The gene calls are TRBV12-3 or TRBV12-4 and TRBJ2-7; the D gene is possibly TRBD2 (7 bases). The CDR3 totals 11 residues. The V end lost 5 bases, the J end lost 9 bases, and 11 bases lay between the germline ends. CDR3: CASSRRGGQYF. CDR3 nucleotides: TGTGCCAGCAGTCGGAGGGGGGGGCAGTACTTC.

V and J are TRBV6-1 and TRBJ2-7; the match to TRBD2 covers 10 bases. The CDR3 sequence is 15 residues long. CDR1 and CDR2 (germline): MNHNS, SASEGT. The V segment lost 6 bases and the J segment 6 bases; nucleotides outside the gene matches: 11. In nucleotides, the CDR3 is TGTGCCAGCAGGCCCACCGGGACTAGCGTACTCGAGCAGTACTTC. The encoded protein is CASRPTGTSVLEQYF.

This clonotype showed up many times. The chain is built from TRBV7-9 and TRBJ2-7, with 8 bases identical to TRBD1. The germline V gene has CDR1 SEHNR and CDR2 FQNEAQ (reference sequence). The CDR3 consists of 15 residues. V lost 0 bases to trimming and J lost 4 bases; unmatched junction nucleotides: 5. This CDR3 reads CASSLAAGGLYEQYF. CDR3 in DNA: TGTGCCAGCAGCTTAGCGGCAGGGGGCCTATACGAGCAGTACTTC.